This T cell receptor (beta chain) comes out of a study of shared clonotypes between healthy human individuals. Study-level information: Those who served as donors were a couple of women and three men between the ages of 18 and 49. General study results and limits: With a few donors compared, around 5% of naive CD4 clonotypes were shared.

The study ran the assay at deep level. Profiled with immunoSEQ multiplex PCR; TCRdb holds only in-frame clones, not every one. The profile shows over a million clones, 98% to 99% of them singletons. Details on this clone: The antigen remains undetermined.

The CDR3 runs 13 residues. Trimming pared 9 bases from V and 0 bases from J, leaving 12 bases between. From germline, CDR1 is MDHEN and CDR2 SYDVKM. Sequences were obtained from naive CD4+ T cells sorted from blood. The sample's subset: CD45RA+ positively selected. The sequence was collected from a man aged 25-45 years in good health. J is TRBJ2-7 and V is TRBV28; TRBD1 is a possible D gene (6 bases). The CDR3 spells CASTPGHSYEQYF. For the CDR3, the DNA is TGTGCCAGTACCCCGGGACACTCCTACGAGCAGTACTTC.